This section outlines one T cell receptor (beta chain) sequence together with its context. This specimen belongs to a study of control samples from healthy donors and cancer patients. The data were produced by immunoSEQ multiplex PCR, yet TCRdb's version contains in-frame clones alone and is incomplete. The table has more than 85,000 clones, 80% to 90% seen once. This CDR3 spans 14 amino acids. CDR1 is SGHTA, CDR2 FQGNSA, per germline. Trimming shortened V by 0 bases and J by 4 bases, and 9 bases separated the two germline ends. This TCR was sampled from a woman between 45 and 60 years old in good health. Sequences were obtained from blood. This sequence joins TRBV7-2 and TRBJ1-2; D is perhaps TRBD1 (5 bases). Here the CDR3 reads CASSLAEGRYGYTF. The CDR3 nucleotides read TGTGCCAGCAGCTTAGCAGAGGGGCGCTATGGCTACACCTTC.